The clone carrying this TCR beta chain occurred a few times. What it binds is not known. These data originate in a study of T cells after posttransplantation cyclophosphamide. A marrow graft followed busulfan-fludarabine conditioning, with cyclophosphamide on days +3 and +4. From germline, CDR1 is LGHNA and CDR2 YNFKEQ. V was clipped by 4 bases and J by 2 bases, with 9 bases between them. The CDR3 contains 15 residues. The table came from immunoSEQ multiplex PCR; TCRdb's copy has only in-frame clones and leaves some out. In total the sample includes some 2,600 clones, none of them seen once. Study findings and constraints: TRB clonality was highly associated with recipient CMV seropositivity and reactivation. Donor CD8+ memory clones often dominated recipient blood repertoires at later times.

The chain joins TRBV4-2 to TRBJ2-6, with D maybe TRBD2 (5 bases). Sequencing was performed on PBMCs, taken 30 days after allogeneic stem cell transplant with posttransplant cyclophosphamide. The receptor was derived from a female patient aged 60 to 70 who received an allogeneic stem cell transplant from an unrelated donor, was CMV-positive, and had acute GVHD only. The graft donor may account for some of the T cells. CDR3 in DNA: TGTGCCAGCAGCCGAGGGCAGGCTGGGGCCAACGTCCTGACTTTC. It translates to CASSRGQAGANVLTF.